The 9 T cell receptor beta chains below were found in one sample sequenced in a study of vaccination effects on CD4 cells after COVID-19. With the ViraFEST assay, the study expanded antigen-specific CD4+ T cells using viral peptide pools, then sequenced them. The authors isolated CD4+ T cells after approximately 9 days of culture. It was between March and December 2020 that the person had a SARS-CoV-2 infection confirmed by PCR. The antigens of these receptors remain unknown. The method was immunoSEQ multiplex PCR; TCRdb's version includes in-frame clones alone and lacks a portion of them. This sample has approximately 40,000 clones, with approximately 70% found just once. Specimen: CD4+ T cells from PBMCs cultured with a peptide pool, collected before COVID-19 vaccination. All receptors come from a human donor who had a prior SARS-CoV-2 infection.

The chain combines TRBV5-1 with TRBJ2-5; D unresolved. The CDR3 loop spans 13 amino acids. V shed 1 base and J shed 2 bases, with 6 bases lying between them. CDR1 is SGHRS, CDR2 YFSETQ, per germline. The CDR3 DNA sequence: TGCGCCAGCAGCTTGCTAGGGCAAGAGACCCAGTACTTC. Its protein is CASSLLGQETQYF.

The CDR3 DNA sequence: TGTGCCAGCAGTGATACGACAGGGTTGGATGAGCAGTTCTTC. As protein: CASSDTTGLDEQFF. This sequence joins TRBV2 and TRBJ2-1; 7 bases map to TRBD1. CDR1 is SNHLY, CDR2 FYNNEI, per germline. V lost 3 bases, J lost 8 bases, and 7 bases stayed unmatched. The CDR3 is 14 amino acids.

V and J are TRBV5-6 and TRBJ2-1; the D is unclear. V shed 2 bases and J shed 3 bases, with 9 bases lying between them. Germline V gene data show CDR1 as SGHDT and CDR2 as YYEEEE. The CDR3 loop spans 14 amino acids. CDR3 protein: CASSFPADYNEQFF. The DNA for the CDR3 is TGTGCCAGCAGCTTCCCTGCGGACTACAATGAGCAGTTCTTC.

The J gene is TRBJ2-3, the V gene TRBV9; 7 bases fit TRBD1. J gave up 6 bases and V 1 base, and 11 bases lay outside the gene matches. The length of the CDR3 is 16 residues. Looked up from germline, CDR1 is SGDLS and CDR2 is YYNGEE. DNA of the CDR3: TGTGCCAGCAGCGTATTACGAGGGGGCATGTTCGATACGCAGTATTTT. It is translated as CASSVLRGGMFDTQYF.

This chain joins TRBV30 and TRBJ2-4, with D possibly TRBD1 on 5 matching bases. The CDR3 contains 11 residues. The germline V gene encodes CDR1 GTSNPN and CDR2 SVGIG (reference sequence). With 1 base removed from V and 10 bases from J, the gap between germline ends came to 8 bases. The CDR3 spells CAWSASGIQYF. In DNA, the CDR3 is TGTGCCTGGAGTGCCTCAGGGATTCAGTACTTC.

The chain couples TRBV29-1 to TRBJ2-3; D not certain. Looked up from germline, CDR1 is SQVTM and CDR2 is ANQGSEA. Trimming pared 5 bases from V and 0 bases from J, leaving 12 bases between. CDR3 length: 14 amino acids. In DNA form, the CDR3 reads TGCAGCGTTCGTCCAGGAACTAGCACAGATACGCAGTATTTT. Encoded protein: CSVRPGTSTDTQYF.

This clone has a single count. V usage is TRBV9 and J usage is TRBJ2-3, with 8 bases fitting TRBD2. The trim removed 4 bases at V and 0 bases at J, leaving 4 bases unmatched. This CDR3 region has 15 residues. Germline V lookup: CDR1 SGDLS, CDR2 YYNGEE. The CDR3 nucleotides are TGTGCCAGCAGCCCACGGGAGGGGAGCACAGATACGCAGTATTTT. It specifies CASSPREGSTDTQYF.

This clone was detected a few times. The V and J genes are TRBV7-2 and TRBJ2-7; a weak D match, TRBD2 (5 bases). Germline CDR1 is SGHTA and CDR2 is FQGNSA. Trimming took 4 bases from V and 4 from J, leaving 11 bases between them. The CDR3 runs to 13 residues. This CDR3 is CASSSAIAYEQYF. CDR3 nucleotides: TGTGCCAGCAGCTCCGCTATAGCGTACGAGCAGTACTTC.

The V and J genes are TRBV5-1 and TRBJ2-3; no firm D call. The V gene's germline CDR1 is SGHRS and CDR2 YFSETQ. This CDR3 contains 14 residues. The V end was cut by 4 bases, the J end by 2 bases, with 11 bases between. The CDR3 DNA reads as TGCGCCAGCAGCAAGCCCGGGTCCACAGATACGCAGTATTTT. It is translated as CASSKPGSTDTQYF.